The 7 T cell receptor beta chains below come from one sample, sequenced in a study of T cells in localized non-small cell lung cancer. Data came from immunoSEQ multiplex PCR; TCRdb stores just in-frame clones and leaves some out. The sample has almost 65,000 clones; roughly 88% are singletons. Sequenced material: peripheral blood, taken before any cancer treatment. Receptors were obtained from a woman aged 40-75 years with stage I lung adenocarcinoma.

The V gene is TRBV7-6, the J gene TRBJ2-5; TRBD2 matches at 10 bases. The V segment lost 5 bases and the J segment 7 bases; nucleotides outside the gene matches: 7. Germline loops: CDR1 SGHVS, CDR2 FNYEAQ. The CDR3 is 14 amino acids. For the CDR3, the DNA is TGTGCCAGCAGCGCGACTAGCGGGTACGGGACCCAGTACTTC. It is translated as CASSATSGYGTQYF.

In this sample, this clone turned up once. The rearrangement uses TRBV18 and TRBJ2-7; 7 bases agree with TRBD2. The CDR3 sequence is 14 residues long. Per the germline V gene, CDR1 is KGHSH and CDR2 is LQKENI. J gave up 2 bases and V 6 bases, and 7 bases lay outside the gene matches. The CDR3 DNA reads TGTGCCAGCTCCCCCGGGACTACCACCTACGAGCAGTACTTC. This gives the protein CASSPGTTTYEQYF.

This chain connects TRBV27 to TRBJ2-2, with D possibly TRBD2 on 5 matching bases. This CDR3 region has 13 residues. Germline V lookup: CDR1 MNHEY, CDR2 SMNVEV (reference sequence). V was clipped by 5 bases and J by 6 bases, with 10 bases between them. The chain's CDR3 is CASSATRPGELFF. The CDR3 bases are TGTGCCAGCAGTGCCACTAGACCCGGGGAGCTGTTTTTT.

This chain joins TRBV29-1 and TRBJ2-7, with D tentatively TRBD2 (5 bases). This CDR3 has 11 residues. V was pared by 5 bases and J by 2 bases, with 7 bases between. Germline V gene data show CDR1 as SQVTM and CDR2 as ANQGSEA. CDR3 amino acids: CSVTSAYEQYF. The CDR3, as DNA: TGCAGCGTTACTAGTGCCTACGAGCAGTACTTC.

The chain recombines TRBV4-3 with TRBJ2-3; TRBD1 agrees at 8 bases. The J segment lost 2 bases and the V segment lost 4 bases, leaving 8 bases of the junction unmatched. CDR3 length: 16 residues. Germline V CDR1 and CDR2: LGHNA, YSLEER. CDR3 residues: CASSPQGADFTDTQYF. CDR3 nucleotide sequence: TGCGCCAGCAGCCCGCAGGGGGCCGACTTCACAGATACGCAGTATTTT.

The chain uses TRBV5-1 and TRBJ2-4; 13 bases are a match to TRBD2. J lost 0 bases, V lost 3 bases, and 3 bases had no gene match. Per the germline V gene, CDR1 is SGHRS and CDR2 is YFSETQ. The CDR3 contains 17 residues. CDR3 residues: CASSWGLAGLAKNIQYF. The CDR3 region has the DNA TGCGCCAGCAGCTGGGGACTAGCGGGGCTAGCCAAAAACATTCAGTACTTC.

The chain recombines TRBV6-5 with TRBJ2-3, with D unresolved. The CDR3 extends over 15 amino acids. Between the trimmed V and J ends, which lost 2 bases and 0 bases, there was a span of 9 bases. The germline gives CDR1 MNHEY, CDR2 SVGAGI. The CDR3 coding sequence is TGTGCCAGCAGTTACCAGGCTGCTAGCACAGATACGCAGTATTTT. Amino acids: CASSYQAASTDTQYF.